This is a list of T cell receptor beta chains from one sample in a study of shared clonotypes between healthy human individuals. Profiled with immunoSEQ multiplex PCR; TCRdb holds only in-frame clones, not every one. The sample includes millions of clones, 90% to 95% seen only once; the top ten take over 0.12%. Sequenced: naive CD4+ T cells sorted from blood. The receptors derive from a man aged 18 to 30 in good health. Each CDR3 is given with its conserved first and last residue. D genes are given only for firm matches. Expanded clones are given a class, and other clones once, few, many or no size at all.

clone_size: once
v_call: TRBV11-1
j_call: TRBJ1-6
d_call: .
cdr3_aa: CASSPQGRWRNSPLHF
cdr3_nt: TGTGCCAGCAGCCCCCAGGGAAGGTGGCGTAATTCACCCCTCCACTTT

clone_size: .
v_call: TRBV11-2
j_call: TRBJ2-5
d_call: .
cdr3_aa: CASSYGLRETQYF
cdr3_nt: TGTGCCAGCAGCTACGGCCTTCGGGAGACCCAGTACTTC

clone_size: .
v_call: TRBV12-5
j_call: TRBJ2-5
d_call: .
cdr3_aa: CASGLGVSRVQETQYF
cdr3_nt: TGTGCTAGTGGTTTGGGTGTCTCCAGAGTCCAAGAGACCCAGTACTTC

clone_size: once
v_call: TRBV18
j_call: TRBJ1-5
d_call: .
cdr3_aa: CASSGSKEPQHF
cdr3_nt: TGTGCCAGCTCAGGCAGCAAAGAGCCCCAGCATTTT

clone_size: .
v_call: TRBV5-1
j_call: TRBJ2-2
d_call: .
cdr3_aa: CASSLSAGPNTGELFF
cdr3_nt: TGCGCCAGCAGCTTGTCGGCGGGCCCGAACACCGGGGAGCTGTTTTTT

clone_size: .
v_call: TRBV21-1
j_call: TRBJ2-5
d_call: .
cdr3_aa: CASSNDQETQYF
cdr3_nt: TGTGCCAGCAGCAATGATCAAGAGACCCAGTACTTC

clone_size: .
v_call: TRBV19
j_call: TRBJ1-2
d_call: TRBD1
cdr3_aa: CASSVGQGMGGYTF
cdr3_nt: TGTGCCAGTAGTGTTGGACAGGGAATGGGCGGCTACACCTTC

clone_size: .
v_call: TRBV7-9
j_call: TRBJ1-2
d_call: .
cdr3_aa: CASSGDRLFDYGYTF
cdr3_nt: TGTGCCAGCAGCGGAGACCGCCTGTTTGATTATGGCTACACCTTC

clone_size: .
v_call: TRBV7-9
j_call: TRBJ2-7
d_call: .
cdr3_aa: CASSEGGYEQYF
cdr3_nt: TGTGCCAGCAGCGAAGGGGGGTACGAGCAGTACTTC

clone_size: .
v_call: TRBV10-3
j_call: TRBJ2-1
d_call: TRBD2
cdr3_aa: CAISAGGLAGGDEQFF
cdr3_nt: TGTGCCATCAGTGCGGGGGGACTAGCGGGAGGGGATGAGCAGTTCTTC

clone_size: .
v_call: TRBV5-6
j_call: TRBJ2-5
d_call: TRBD1
cdr3_aa: CASSGQVGETQYF
cdr3_nt: TGTGCCAGCAGCGGACAGGTAGGAGAGACCCAGTACTTC

clone_size: .
v_call: TRBV2
j_call: TRBJ2-7
d_call: TRBD1
cdr3_aa: CASSARLGTGDYEQYF
cdr3_nt: TGTGCCAGCAGTGCAAGATTAGGGACAGGGGACTACGAGCAGTACTTC

clone_size: .
v_call: TRBV19
j_call: TRBJ1-1
d_call: TRBD1
cdr3_aa: CASRTPGQGTIYTEAFF
cdr3_nt: TGTGCCAGTAGGACCCCGGGACAGGGGACGATATACACTGAAGCTTTCTTT

clone_size: .
v_call: TRBV10-3
j_call: TRBJ1-1
d_call: .
cdr3_aa: CAISDWQGGGEAFF
cdr3_nt: TGTGCCATCAGTGATTGGCAGGGAGGAGGTGAAGCTTTCTTT

clone_size: .
v_call: TRBV27
j_call: TRBJ2-3
d_call: TRBD1
cdr3_aa: CASSLSRTGPTDTQYF
cdr3_nt: TGTGCCAGCAGCCTATCGCGGACAGGGCCCACAGATACGCAGTATTTT

clone_size: .
v_call: TRBV30
j_call: TRBJ2-1
d_call: TRBD2
cdr3_aa: CAWSVMLAGDEQFF
cdr3_nt: TGTGCCTGGAGTGTTATGCTAGCGGGAGATGAGCAGTTCTTC

clone_size: .
v_call: TRBV18
j_call: TRBJ2-7
d_call: .
cdr3_aa: CASSLRGALDEQYF
cdr3_nt: TGTGCCAGCTCACTACGGGGGGCGCTCGACGAGCAGTACTTC

clone_size: .
v_call: TRBV28
j_call: TRBJ1-6
d_call: .
cdr3_aa: CASSGTLTYNSPLHF
cdr3_nt: TGTGCCAGCAGTGGGACATTGACCTATAATTCACCCCTCCACTTT

clone_size: .
v_call: TRBV18
j_call: TRBJ2-7
d_call: .
cdr3_aa: CASSPPWGSYEQYF
cdr3_nt: TGTGCCAGCTCACCCCCGTGGGGTTCCTACGAGCAGTACTTC

clone_size: .
v_call: TRBV28
j_call: TRBJ2-7
d_call: TRBD1
cdr3_aa: CASSLGDRGQSEQYF
cdr3_nt: TGTGCCAGCAGTTTAGGGGACAGGGGGCAATCCGAGCAGTACTTC

clone_size: .
v_call: TRBV19
j_call: TRBJ2-2
d_call: .
cdr3_aa: CASSTFGTENTGELFF
cdr3_nt: TGTGCCAGTAGTACATTCGGGACGGAGAACACCGGGGAGCTGTTTTTT

clone_size: .
v_call: TRBV7-9
j_call: TRBJ2-7
d_call: .
cdr3_aa: CASSLEIGGGEQYF
cdr3_nt: TGTGCCAGCAGCTTAGAAATAGGGGGAGGCGAGCAGTACTTC

clone_size: .
v_call: TRBV6-5
j_call: TRBJ2-7
d_call: .
cdr3_aa: CASSYSRPAGYEQYF
cdr3_nt: TGTGCCAGCAGCTACTCACGCCCAGCGGGCTACGAGCAGTACTTC

clone_size: few
v_call: TRBV19
j_call: TRBJ1-6
d_call: TRBD1
cdr3_aa: CASSDRAFNSPLHF
cdr3_nt: TGTGCCAGTTCGGACAGGGCATTTAATTCACCCCTCCACTTT

clone_size: .
v_call: TRBV7-3
j_call: TRBJ2-2
d_call: .
cdr3_aa: CASSLLGVTGELFF
cdr3_nt: TGTGCCAGCAGCCTCCTCGGGGTTACCGGGGAGCTGTTTTTT

clone_size: .
v_call: TRBV9
j_call: TRBJ2-1
d_call: .
cdr3_aa: CASSPGGSYNEQFF
cdr3_nt: TGTGCCAGCAGCCCCGGGGGCTCCTACAATGAGCAGTTCTTC

clone_size: .
v_call: TRBV7-2
j_call: TRBJ2-7
d_call: TRBD2
cdr3_aa: CASSPGLAGGPSEQYF
cdr3_nt: TGTGCCAGCAGCCCCGGACTAGCGGGAGGGCCGTCCGAGCAGTACTTC

clone_size: .
v_call: TRBV28
j_call: TRBJ2-5
d_call: TRBD1
cdr3_aa: CASGRGQETQYF
cdr3_nt: TGTGCCAGTGGCAGGGGGCAAGAGACCCAGTACTTC

clone_size: once
v_call: TRBV7-9
j_call: TRBJ2-4
d_call: TRBD1
cdr3_aa: CASSSEQGSQYF
cdr3_nt: TGTGCCAGCAGCAGCGAACAGGGGTCGCAGTACTTC

clone_size: few
v_call: TRBV30
j_call: TRBJ2-3
d_call: TRBD2
cdr3_aa: CAWSRLAGSTDTQYF
cdr3_nt: TGTGCCTGGAGTAGACTAGCGGGAAGCACAGATACGCAGTATTTT

clone_size: .
v_call: TRBV28
j_call: TRBJ2-4
d_call: .
cdr3_aa: CASSFSSRDIQYF
cdr3_nt: TGTGCCAGCAGTTTTAGCTCAAGGGACATTCAGTACTTC

clone_size: .
v_call: TRBV5-1
j_call: TRBJ2-3
d_call: .
cdr3_aa: CASSLEDRTSTDTQYF
cdr3_nt: TGCGCCAGCAGCTTGGAGGACAGAACTAGCACAGATACGCAGTATTTT

clone_size: .
v_call: TRBV7-9
j_call: TRBJ1-1
d_call: .
cdr3_aa: CASSLEQGGTEAFF
cdr3_nt: TGTGCCAGCAGCTTAGAACAGGGTGGCACTGAAGCTTTCTTT

clone_size: .
v_call: TRBV28
j_call: TRBJ1-6
d_call: TRBD1
cdr3_aa: CASRLDRGAPLHF
cdr3_nt: TGTGCCAGCAGACTCGACAGGGGGGCACCCCTCCACTTT

clone_size: .
v_call: TRBV7-8
j_call: TRBJ2-7
d_call: TRBD2
cdr3_aa: CASSLGPAGGPWEQYF
cdr3_nt: TGTGCCAGCAGCTTAGGCCCAGCGGGAGGGCCATGGGAGCAGTACTTC

clone_size: .
v_call: TRBV6-1
j_call: TRBJ2-5
d_call: .
cdr3_aa: CATRLRDFQETQYF
cdr3_nt: TGTGCCACTCGACTCCGGGACTTTCAAGAGACCCAGTACTTC

clone_size: .
v_call: TRBV18
j_call: TRBJ2-2
d_call: .
cdr3_aa: CASSPMHVPNTGELFF
cdr3_nt: TGTGCCAGCTCACCCATGCACGTCCCGAACACCGGGGAGCTGTTTTTT

clone_size: .
v_call: TRBV27
j_call: TRBJ1-4
d_call: .
cdr3_aa: CASSLAGLGEKLFF
cdr3_nt: TGTGCCAGCAGTTTAGCAGGGCTGGGTGAAAAACTGTTTTTT

clone_size: once
v_call: TRBV30
j_call: TRBJ1-1
d_call: .
cdr3_aa: CAWEQVFSEAFF
cdr3_nt: TGTGCCTGGGAGCAGGTTTTTAGTGAAGCTTTCTTT

clone_size: .
v_call: TRBV21-1
j_call: TRBJ1-5
d_call: .
cdr3_aa: CARTKTGDNQPQHF
cdr3_nt: TGTGCCAGGACCAAGACAGGGGACAATCAGCCCCAGCATTTT

clone_size: few
v_call: TRBV5-1
j_call: TRBJ1-6
d_call: .
cdr3_aa: CASRGGSDRNSPLHF
cdr3_nt: TGCGCCAGCAGAGGAGGGTCCGATCGGAATTCACCCCTCCACTTT

clone_size: .
v_call: TRBV6-1
j_call: TRBJ2-2
d_call: .
cdr3_aa: CASSEAGSVTGELFF
cdr3_nt: TGTGCCAGCAGTGAAGCCGGGTCGGTGACCGGGGAGCTGTTTTTT

clone_size: .
v_call: TRBV6-1
j_call: TRBJ2-3
d_call: .
cdr3_aa: CASTAVLTDTQYF
cdr3_nt: TGTGCCAGCACAGCGGTACTAACAGATACGCAGTATTTT